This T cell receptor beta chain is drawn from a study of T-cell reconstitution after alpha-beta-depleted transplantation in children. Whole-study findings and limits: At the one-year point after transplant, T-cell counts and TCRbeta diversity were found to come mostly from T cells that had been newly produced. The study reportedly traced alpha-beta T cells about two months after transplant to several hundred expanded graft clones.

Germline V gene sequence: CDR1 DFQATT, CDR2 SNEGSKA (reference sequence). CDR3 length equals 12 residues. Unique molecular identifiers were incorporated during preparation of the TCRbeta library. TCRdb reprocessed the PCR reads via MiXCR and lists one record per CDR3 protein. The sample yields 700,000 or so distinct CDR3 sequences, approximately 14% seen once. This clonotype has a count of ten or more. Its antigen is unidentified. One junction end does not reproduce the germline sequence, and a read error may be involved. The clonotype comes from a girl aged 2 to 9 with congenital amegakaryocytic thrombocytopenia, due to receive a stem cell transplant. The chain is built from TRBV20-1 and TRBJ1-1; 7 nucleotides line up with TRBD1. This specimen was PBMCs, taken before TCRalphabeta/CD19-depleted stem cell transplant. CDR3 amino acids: CSARTLYQGVIF. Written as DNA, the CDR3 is TGCAGTGCTAGAACGCTTTATCAGGGGGTAATCTTT.